These 29 T cell receptor beta chains came from one sample sequenced in a study of blood T cell repertoires in COVID-19. The repertoire was sequenced with immunoSEQ multiplex PCR; TCRdb's copy has only in-frame clones and lacks some. The data hold more than 150,000 clones, with more than 75% observed a single time. Material: PBMCs or T cells enriched from blood (not recorded which). These receptors were collected from a man in his sixties who had been exposed to COVID-19.

The chain couples TRBV5-1 to TRBJ2-5; TRBD2 agrees at 11 bases. V was clipped by 5 bases and J by 1 base; unmatched bases: 1. Germline V gene sequence: CDR1 SGHRS, CDR2 YFSETQ. The CDR3 has 14 residues. The CDR3 DNA sequence: TGCGCCAGCAGGACTAGCGGGGCCCAAGAGACCCAGTACTTC. This encodes CASRTSGAQETQYF.

The chain employs TRBV5-1 and TRBJ1-2, with a tentative D call TRBD1 (5 bases). Germline assignment: CDR1 SGHRS and CDR2 YFSETQ. The CDR3 contains 14 residues. V shed 5 bases and J shed 5 bases, with 16 bases lying between them. This CDR3 reads CASRTNQGGYGYTF. Written as DNA, the CDR3 is TGCGCCAGCAGGACCAATCAGGGAGGATATGGCTACACCTTC.

The chain combines TRBV7-9 with TRBJ1-1; D uncertain. Germline V gene lookup returns CDR1 SEHNR and CDR2 FQNEAQ (reference sequence). The length of the CDR3 is 13 residues. With 5 bases removed from V and 6 bases from J, the gap between germline ends came to 13 bases. CDR3 amino acids: CASSPTDLAEAFF. Written as DNA, the CDR3 is TGTGCCAGCAGCCCGACGGACTTAGCTGAAGCTTTCTTT.

V is TRBV10-2 and J is TRBJ2-3; D might be TRBD2 (5 bases). The CDR3 is 15 amino acids. From germline, CDR1 is WSHSY and CDR2 SAAADI. V was shortened by 4 bases and J by 6 bases, with 17 bases between the two germline ends. The CDR3 here is CASSGQGQRRDTQYF. CDR3 coding DNA: TGCGCCAGCAGTGGTCAAGGCCAGCGGAGGGATACGCAGTATTTT.

This clone was detected a few times. The chain combines TRBV25-1 with TRBJ2-1, with TRBD1 as a possible D gene (5 bases). This CDR3 contains 11 residues. Germline V lookup: CDR1 MGHDK, CDR2 SYGVNS. Trimming shortened V by 9 bases and J by 12 bases, and 15 bases separated the two germline ends. The CDR3 reads CASGAVARQFF. The CDR3 DNA sequence: TGTGCCAGTGGGGCAGTCGCCCGGCAGTTCTTC.

The chain carries TRBV11-2 and TRBJ2-4; possibly TRBD1 for D (6 bases). This CDR3 contains 11 residues. Germline assignment: CDR1 SGHAT and CDR2 FQNNGV. Trimming pared 0 bases from V and 16 bases from J, leaving 10 bases between. The CDR3 here is CASSLEGAAYF. The CDR3 DNA sequence: TGTGCCAGCAGCTTAGAGGGGGCCGCCTACTTC.

The rearrangement uses TRBV7-8 and TRBJ1-3, with D uncertain. The CDR3 loop spans 15 amino acids. The V and J ends lost 2 bases and 0 bases respectively, with 8 bases between them. Per the germline V gene, CDR1 is SGHVS and CDR2 is FQNEAQ. The CDR3 nucleotides read TGTGCCAGCAGCTTAACAGCCCTCTCTGGAAACACCATATATTTT. Encoded protein: CASSLTALSGNTIYF. Complete variable domain (other parts from reference TRBV7-8 and TRBJ1-3): GAGVSQSPRYKVAKRGQDVALRCDPISGHVSLFWYQQALGQGPEFLTYFQNEAQLDKSGLPSDRFFAERPEGSVSTLKIQRTQQEDSAVYLCASSLTALSGNTIYFGEGSWLTVV.

This rearrangement joins TRBV7-2 to TRBJ2-3, with 11 nucleotides matching TRBD2. CDR1 SGHTA and CDR2 FQGNSA come from the germline V gene. This CDR3 region has 18 residues. V lost 1 base to trimming and J lost 5 bases; unmatched junction nucleotides: 11. CDR3: CASSLGVLAGGPGDTQYF. The CDR3, as DNA: TGTGCCAGCAGCTTAGGGGTGCTAGCGGGAGGTCCCGGAGATACGCAGTATTTT.

This clone was detected only once. This sequence joins TRBV7-9 and TRBJ2-5; D may be TRBD2 (6 bases). The germline V gene encodes CDR1 SEHNR and CDR2 FQNEAQ (reference sequence). The CDR3 is 15 amino acids. The germline V and J ends were trimmed by 2 bases and 5 bases, with 15 bases remaining between them. As DNA, the CDR3 is TGTGCCAGCAGCTTACGGACGGGGAGGTTCGAGACCCAGTACTTC. This sequence encodes CASSLRTGRFETQYF. Combining the CDR3 with reference TRBV7-9 and TRBJ2-5 gives the whole variable domain DTGVSQNPRHKITKRGQNVTFRCDPISEHNRLYWYRQTLGQGPEFLTYFQNEAQLEKSRLLSDRFSAERPKGSFSTLEIQRTEQGDSAMYLCASSLRTGRFETQYFGPGTRLLVL.

The chain has TRBV29-1 and TRBJ2-1, with 10 bases identical to TRBD2. V was clipped by 3 bases and J by 3 bases; unmatched bases: 8. CDR3 length: 16 amino acids. Germline lookup yields CDR1 SQVTM and CDR2 ANQGSEA. CDR3 region: CSVDSPTSGIYNEQFF. CDR3 nucleotides: TGCAGCGTTGATTCACCAACTAGCGGGATCTACAATGAGCAGTTCTTC.

The chain uses TRBV12-3 or TRBV12-4 and TRBJ2-7; D remains ambiguous. Trimming removed 4 bases from V and 0 bases from J, with 7 bases in between. This CDR3 has 13 residues. The CDR3 is CASSWPGSYEQYF. The DNA for the CDR3 is TGTGCCAGCAGTTGGCCTGGCTCCTACGAGCAGTACTTC.

In its sample, this clone was seen once. This chain connects TRBV4-1 to TRBJ2-1, with 13 bases aligning to TRBD2. Germline CDR1 reads MGHRA; CDR2 reads YSYEKL. This CDR3 is built from 14 residues. J gave up 9 bases and V 4 bases, and 3 bases lay outside the gene matches. CDR3 sequence: CASSPGTSGAEQFF. The CDR3 DNA follows: TGCGCCAGCAGCCCCGGGACTAGCGGGGCTGAGCAGTTCTTC.

The chain links TRBV2 to TRBJ1-5, with D unresolved. The CDR3 extends over 13 amino acids. Trimming removed 8 bases at V and 1 base at J, with 9 bases between. Germline CDR1 SNHLY, CDR2 FYNNEI. The CDR3 region has the DNA TGTGCCAGCCGTGCGGAGAGCAATCAGCCCCAGCATTTT. As protein: CASRAESNQPQHF.

The chain combines TRBV14 with TRBJ2-5; tentative D call: TRBD1 (5 bases). Germline CDR1 reads SGHDN; CDR2 reads FVKESK. CDR3 length: 14 amino acids. With 4 bases removed from V and 10 bases from J, the gap between germline ends came to 19 bases. The CDR3 loop is CASSPVGLGRGQYF. For the CDR3, the DNA is TGTGCCAGCAGCCCGGTTGGCTTGGGAAGGGGCCAGTACTTC.

The chain uses TRBV5-6 and TRBJ1-1; D is uncertain. The CDR3 loop spans 13 amino acids. Between the trimmed V and J ends, which lost 4 bases and 1 base, there was a span of 8 bases. CDR1 is SGHDT and CDR2 is YYEEEE in the germline V gene. The CDR3 nucleotides are TGTGCCAGCAGCCTGGGAGAGAACACTGAAGCTTTCTTT. Its protein product is CASSLGENTEAFF.

The V gene is TRBV27, the J gene TRBJ2-7; tentative D call: TRBD1 (5 bases). V lost 5 bases, J lost 1 base, and 12 bases lay in between. Germline CDR1 and CDR2: MNHEY and SMNVEV (reference sequence). CDR3 length equals 14 residues. CDR3 region: CASSEAGYSYEQYF. As DNA, the CDR3 is TGTGCCAGCAGTGAGGCAGGGTATTCCTACGAGCAGTACTTC.

In nucleotides, the CDR3 is TGTGCCAGCAGCGTTTTTGATACAGGGGGCGCATTAAATTCACCCCTCCACTTT. This translates into CASSVFDTGGALNSPLHF. This sequence joins TRBV9 and TRBJ1-6, with TRBD1 matching over 9 bases. V lost 2 bases, J lost 7 bases, and 13 bases stayed unmatched. Germline values: CDR1 SGDLS, CDR2 YYNGEE. This CDR3 is built from 18 residues.

J is TRBJ2-1 and V is TRBV19, with TRBD1 as a possible D gene (6 bases). Germline values: CDR1 LNHDA, CDR2 SQIVND (reference sequence). Trimming removed 2 bases at V and 6 bases at J, with 17 bases between. The CDR3 is 16 residues long. CDR3 sequence: CASSIYRDLGTNEQFF. The DNA for the CDR3 is TGTGCCAGTAGTATATACAGGGATCTTGGGACCAATGAGCAGTTCTTC.

This clone is a singleton in its sample. The V and J genes are TRBV25-1 and TRBJ2-7; D gene unclear. V was trimmed by 2 bases and J by 0 bases, leaving 11 bases between them. Germline V gene sequence: CDR1 MGHDK, CDR2 SYGVNS. The CDR3 is 15 amino acids. The CDR3 loop reads CASSERLVSSYEQYF. The CDR3 DNA reads TGTGCCAGCAGTGAAAGGCTAGTCAGCTCCTACGAGCAGTACTTC.

The chain recombines TRBV6-5 with TRBJ1-3; D perhaps matches TRBD1 (5 bases). V shed 0 bases and J shed 2 bases, with 11 bases lying between them. This CDR3 comprises 16 residues. CDR1 is MNHEY, CDR2 SVGAGI, per germline. CDR3: CASSYSTRGTGNTIYF. The CDR3 DNA follows: TGTGCCAGCAGTTACTCGACTAGGGGCACTGGAAACACCATATATTTT.

This clone was seen a few times. V is TRBV6-5 and J is TRBJ1-2, with TRBD1 as a possible D gene (6 bases). The CDR3 length is 15 residues. From germline, CDR1 is MNHEY and CDR2 SVGAGI. Trimming took 5 bases from V and 0 from J, leaving 13 bases between them. The CDR3 DNA follows: TGTGCCAGCAGTATCCAGGGGTCCCCTAACTATGGCTACACCTTC. It encodes CASSIQGSPNYGYTF.

V is TRBV9 and J is TRBJ2-7; D gene uncertain. This CDR3 contains 13 residues. In germline, CDR1 is SGDLS, CDR2 YYNGEE. Trimming left V 0 bases short and J 12 bases short, with 16 bases between. Here the CDR3 reads CASSVDPPGERYF. DNA of the CDR3: TGTGCCAGCAGCGTAGACCCTCCCGGTGAACGGTACTTC.

The chain is built from TRBV21-1 and TRBJ1-5. TRBV21-1 has pseudogene status. This CDR3 is built from 16 residues. The CDR3 loop is CASSKGVREGRKTQHF. CDR3 DNA sequence: TGTGCCAGCAGCAAAGGAGTGCGAGAGGGAAGGAAGACCCAGCATTTT.

The J gene is TRBJ1-3, the V gene TRBV29-1; TRBD1 aligns across 7 bases. In germline, CDR1 is SQVTM, CDR2 ANQGSEA. The J segment lost 1 base and the V segment lost 6 bases, leaving 9 bases of the junction unmatched. The CDR3 extends over 15 amino acids. CDR3 sequence: CSVQDRQGSGNTIYF. CDR3 DNA sequence: TGCAGCGTCCAGGATAGACAGGGTTCTGGAAACACCATATATTTT.

The chain joins TRBV5-1 to TRBJ1-1; possibly TRBD1 for D (5 bases). Germline V gene lookup returns CDR1 SGHRS and CDR2 YFSETQ. This CDR3 has 14 amino acids. Trimming removed 1 base at V and 5 bases at J, with 12 bases between. The CDR3: CASSLNGGGTEAFF. The CDR3 DNA is TGCGCCAGCAGCTTGAACGGGGGTGGGACTGAAGCTTTCTTT.

J is TRBJ2-7 and V is TRBV25-1, with a tentative D call TRBD2 (8 bases). The CDR3 has 15 amino acids. Trimming pared 3 bases from V and 5 bases from J, leaving 17 bases between. Looked up from germline, CDR1 is MGHDK and CDR2 is SYGVNS. The CDR3 nucleotides are TGTGCCAGCAGTGATAAGCGGGAGACAGGGAACGAGCAGTACTTC. This codes for CASSDKRETGNEQYF.

In this sample, this clone turned up once. The chain uses TRBV3-1 (or the pseudogene TRBV3-2) and TRBJ2-7, with 10 positions matching TRBD2. The germline gives CDR1 LGHDT, CDR2 YNNKEL (reference sequence). There are 15 residues in the CDR3. Unmatched junction bases numbered 3, after V lost 4 bases and J lost 0 bases. CDR3 coding DNA: TGTGCCAGCAGCCCAGCGGGAGGGCCCTCCTACGAGCAGTACTTC. This gives the protein CASSPAGGPSYEQYF.

The chain combines TRBV14 with TRBJ1-1, with 7 bases identical to TRBD1. Germline V gives CDR1 SGHDN, CDR2 FVKESK. V was pared by 6 bases and J by 1 base, with 8 bases of the junction left unmatched. The CDR3 runs to 15 residues. The CDR3 reads CASSRLTGENTEAFF. The CDR3 nucleotides read TGTGCCAGCAGTCGGCTCACAGGGGAGAACACTGAAGCTTTCTTT.

The V call is TRBV9, the J call TRBJ2-3; 9 bases fit TRBD2. Losses at the gene ends were 2 bases for V and 4 bases for J; bases not matched to a gene: 2. CDR3 length equals 14 residues. The germline gives CDR1 SGDLS, CDR2 YYNGEE. In DNA, the CDR3 is TGTGCCAGCAGCGTCGGACTAGCGTCAGATACGCAGTATTTT. Protein sequence: CASSVGLASDTQYF.